These T cell receptor beta chains were read from a single sample in a study of graft-versus-host responses after intestinal transplantation. Sequencing used immunoSEQ multiplex PCR; TCRdb keeps in-frame clones, though not all of them. The sample yields 85,000 to 95,000 clones, 85% to 95% seen once. No cognate antigen is known for these TCRs. The sequencing here drew on unstimulated CD8+ T cells sorted from spleen or lymph node cells, taken before intestinal transplant. The receptors come from a human donor who received an intestinal transplant. The CDR3 runs from the conserved cysteine through the conserved F or W. The D gene is left open where the match is weak. The size field is filled for only some rows; it gives once, few, many or a size class.

clone size,J gene,D gene,CDR3 length,V gene,CDR3 DNA,CDR3 protein
once,TRBJ2-7,.,13,TRBV4-3,TGCGCCAGCAGCCAAACTCATGGTTACGAGCAGTACTTC,CASSQTHGYEQYF
.,TRBJ1-5,.,13,TRBV7-6,TGTGCCAGCAGCCGTGCGGGCTCCGGGCCCCAGCATTTT,CASSRAGSGPQHF
.,TRBJ1-1,.,11,TRBV7-2,TGTGCCAGCAGATTCCTCACTGAAGCTTTCTTT,CASRFLTEAFF
.,TRBJ1-6,TRBD1,16,TRBV5-1,TGCGCCAGCAGCTTACGGGGGACAGGGGCCAATTCACCCCTCCACTTT,CASSLRGTGANSPLHF
.,TRBJ2-7,TRBD1,15,TRBV12-5,TGTGCTAGTGGACCCGGACAGGATAGCTCCTACGAGCAGTACTTC,CASGPGQDSSYEQYF
.,TRBJ2-7,.,14,TRBV4-1,TGCGCCAGCAGCCCCCGGGACATCTCCTACGAGCAGTACTTC,CASSPRDISYEQYF
once,TRBJ2-7,TRBD1,14,TRBV30,TGTGCCTGGAATTCGGGACAGGGGACTGTCGAGCAGTACTTC,CAWNSGQGTVEQYF
.,TRBJ1-5,.,15,TRBV7-8,TGTGCCAGCAGCGGAACAGGAGTAAATCACGAGCCCCAGCATTTT,CASSGTGVNHEPQHF
.,TRBJ2-1,.,15,TRBV7-8,TGTGCCAGCAGCTTAGCGCTAATGCACCGCTATGAGCAGTTCTTC,CASSLALMHRYEQFF
.,TRBJ1-4,.,13,TRBV7-9,TGTGCCAGCAGCACGGACAGTAATGAAAAACTGTTTTTT,CASSTDSNEKLFF
.,TRBJ2-7,TRBD2,15,TRBV7-6,TGTGCCAGCAGCTCTTACGGGGGGGCGAACAGCGAGCAGTACTTC,CASSSYGGANSEQYF
.,TRBJ2-3,.,12,TRBV11-3,TGTGCCAGCAGCTTACTAGATGGTACGCAGTATTTT,CASSLLDGTQYF
.,TRBJ2-3,TRBD1,15,TRBV30,TGTGCCTGGATGGGGACAGGGGAATTCACAGATACGCAGTATTTT,CAWMGTGEFTDTQYF
.,TRBJ1-4,.,12,TRBV4-1,TGCGCCAGCAGCCAAGTTGGCGAAAAACTGTTTTTT,CASSQVGEKLFF
.,TRBJ2-5,TRBD1,13,TRBV6-5,TGTGCCAGCAGTACGGACAGGGAGGAGACCCAGTACTTC,CASSTDREETQYF
.,TRBJ2-5,.,14,TRBV5-6,TGTGCCAGCAGCTTGGGCACAGGGCCAGAGACCCAGTACTTC,CASSLGTGPETQYF
.,TRBJ1-1,.,14,TRBV27,TGTGCCAGCAGTTTATTTCCGGGGGGAACTGAAGCTTTCTTT,CASSLFPGGTEAFF
once,TRBJ2-3,.,18,TRBV4-3,TGCGCCAGCAGCCAAGATCGGGTGGAACGGGTTAGCACAGATACGCAGTATTTT,CASSQDRVERVSTDTQYF
.,TRBJ2-1,.,15,TRBV19,TGTGCCAGTAGTATAGAGATGGGGCTCTCGGAAGAGCAGTTCTTC,CASSIEMGLSEEQFF
.,TRBJ1-2,.,15,TRBV4-1,TGCGCCAGCAGCCAAGAGTCGGGGTTTGACTATGGCTACACCTTC,CASSQESGFDYGYTF
.,TRBJ1-1,TRBD1,15,TRBV11-2,TGTGCCAGCAGCTTAGACCCCCTACAGGGGACTGAAGCTTTCTTT,CASSLDPLQGTEAFF
.,TRBJ2-7,.,13,TRBV30,TGTGCCTGGAGTGTGGCTGTCTCCTACGAGCAGTACTTC,CAWSVAVSYEQYF
.,TRBJ1-2,.,13,TRBV29-1,TGCAGCGTTGAAGATCGGTCGACTTATGGCTACACCTTC,CSVEDRSTYGYTF
once,TRBJ2-1,TRBD2,15,TRBV10-3,TGTGCCATCAACCCCACTAGCGGGGGTATCGATGAGCAGTTCTTC,CAINPTSGGIDEQFF
.,TRBJ2-3,TRBD2,14,TRBV29-1,TGCAGCGTTGCTGGACTAGCGGGGAAAGATACGCAGTATTTT,CSVAGLAGKDTQYF
few,TRBJ1-4,.,15,TRBV6-5,TGTGCCAGCAGGACCCTTGAGAGGGCTAATGAAAAACTGTTTTTT,CASRTLERANEKLFF
.,TRBJ1-1,.,15,TRBV4-3,TGCGCCAGCAGCCAAGGTGGAGATCGTGACACTGAAGCTTTCTTT,CASSQGGDRDTEAFF
.,TRBJ1-6,TRBD1,15,TRBV30,TGTGCCCCGAAGGAAGAGACAGGGGATAATTCACCCCTCCACTTT,CAPKEETGDNSPLHF
.,TRBJ2-7,TRBD1,18,TRBV10-3,TGTGCCATCAGCAACAGGGGGCTCGAGCGGACAACGAGCTACGAGCAGTACTTC,CAISNRGLERTTSYEQYF
.,TRBJ1-2,TRBD1,15,TRBV11-2,TGTGCCAGCAGCCCCGGGACAGGAGCTAACTATGGCTACACCTTC,CASSPGTGANYGYTF
.,TRBJ1-5,TRBD1,15,TRBV19,TGTGCCAGTAGTATAGACAGGGGGCGAAATCAGCCCCAGCATTTT,CASSIDRGRNQPQHF
.,TRBJ2-7,TRBD1,15,TRBV7-6,TGTGCCAGCAGCCCGCCCGGACAGGGAAGCTACGAGCAGTACTTC,CASSPPGQGSYEQYF
.,TRBJ2-3,.,15,TRBV4-3,TGCGCCAGCAGCCAAACTCGGGGGAACACAGATACGCAGTATTTT,CASSQTRGNTDTQYF
.,TRBJ1-1,.,15,TRBV5-6,TGTGCCAGCAGTCCCGCCGGACTGAGGGACACTGAAGCTTTCTTT,CASSPAGLRDTEAFF
.,TRBJ1-2,TRBD1,16,TRBV29-1,TGCAGCGTTGAAGAGGCAGGGGGCGCCCGGCACTATGGCTACACCTTC,CSVEEAGGARHYGYTF
.,TRBJ2-5,.,14,TRBV12-5,TGTGCTAGTGGTTTGGGACAGACCCAAGAGACCCAGTACTTC,CASGLGQTQETQYF
.,TRBJ2-1,.,13,TRBV13,TGTGCCAGCAGCTACGCCGGGACACCAGAGCAGTTCTTC,CASSYAGTPEQFF
.,TRBJ2-1,TRBD1,17,TRBV14,TGTGCCAGCAGCCAAGCATTTCCCGGGACAGGGACCCATGAGCAGTTCTTC,CASSQAFPGTGTHEQFF
.,TRBJ2-5,.,18,TRBV5-1,TGCGCCAGCAGTCCACACCCCTTGGGCGGGAAAATACAAGAGACCCAGTACTTC,CASSPHPLGGKIQETQYF
.,TRBJ2-3,.,17,TRBV10-3,TGTGCCATCAGTGAGAATGACAGAATAGATAGCACAGATACGCAGTATTTT,CAISENDRIDSTDTQYF
.,TRBJ1-2,.,13,TRBV5-4,TGTGCCAGCAGCGGGGGAGGGTACGATGGCTACACCTTC,CASSGGGYDGYTF
.,TRBJ2-3,.,13,TRBV10-2,TGCGCCAGCAGTGAGCCTCCGGGGGATACGCAGTATTTT,CASSEPPGDTQYF
.,TRBJ2-5,TRBD2,16,TRBV10-1,TGCGCCAGCAGTGAGTCGTGGTCCGGGGGGAGAGGGACCCAGTACTTC,CASSESWSGGRGTQYF
.,TRBJ2-5,.,13,TRBV2,TGTGCCACGGCTTGGGGGACACAAGAGACCCAGTACTTC,CATAWGTQETQYF
once,TRBJ2-2,.,13,TRBV19,TGTGCCACGACAGAGACCAACACCGGGGAGCTGTTTTTT,CATTETNTGELFF
.,TRBJ1-4,TRBD1,15,TRBV11-2,TGTGCCAGCAGCCCGGGCGGGACAGGCTACGAAAAACTGTTTTTT,CASSPGGTGYEKLFF
.,TRBJ1-2,TRBD1,13,TRBV27,TGTGCCAGCAGTTTAATGGGACAGGAGGGCTACACCTTC,CASSLMGQEGYTF